This TCR beta chain was profiled in a study of blood T cell repertoires in COVID-19. The count of this clone is one. Sequenced by immunoSEQ multiplex PCR; TCRdb stores in-frame clones only, minus some. The sample has nearly 95,000 clones, roughly 87% seen once. The germline CDR1 and CDR2 sequences are SEHNR and FQNEAQ (reference sequence). The ends were cut back, 0 bases at V and 0 bases at J, with 11 bases in the middle. The CDR3 covers 17 residues. The specimen was peripheral blood. The clonotype comes from a woman of 80 years or more with acute or convalescent COVID-19. This chain joins TRBV7-9 and TRBJ1-4; D gene ambiguous. The CDR3 reads CASSLAAGLATNEKLFF. The CDR3 DNA reads TGTGCCAGCAGCTTAGCGGCGGGGTTGGCAACTAATGAAAAACTGTTTTTT.